A single sample is the source of the 12 T cell receptor beta chains below, sequenced in a study of identifying expanded T cells in peripheral blood. The table came from immunoSEQ multiplex PCR; TCRdb's copy has only in-frame clones and leaves some out. There are 70,000 to 95,000 clones in the sample; about 90% occur only once, and about 3.9% lies in the top ten. Sample: blood. All receptors derive from a person between 18 and 75 years old in good health.

The chain couples TRBV6-5 to TRBJ2-5, with TRBD1 identical over 9 bases. CDR1 is MNHEY and CDR2 is SVGAGI in the germline V gene. The V and J ends lost 8 bases and 3 bases, in that order; junction bases with no gene match: 7. The CDR3 runs to 14 residues. The CDR3 loop is CASWGQGSEETQYF. CDR3 bases: TGTGCCAGCTGGGGACAGGGAAGTGAAGAGACCCAGTACTTC.

V gene TRBV9 combines with J gene TRBJ2-3, with 7 bases lining up with TRBD1. Per germline, CDR1 SGDLS and CDR2 YYNGEE. Losses at the gene ends were 9 bases for V and 3 bases for J; bases not matched to a gene: 4. This CDR3 is 12 amino acids long. The CDR3 sequence: CATQTGTDTQYF. CDR3 in DNA: TGTGCCACCCAGACAGGGACAGATACGCAGTATTTT.

DNA of the CDR3: TGTGCCAGCAGCCAAAACGGACAGGGGAGGTTTGGTGAGCAGTTCTTC. Protein sequence: CASSQNGQGRFGEQFF. The chain employs TRBV14 and TRBJ2-1; 9 bases are shared with TRBD1. This CDR3 has 16 residues. The germline V gene has CDR1 SGHDN and CDR2 FVKESK. The trim removed 2 bases at V and 9 bases at J, leaving 11 bases unmatched.

This sequence joins TRBV5-1 and TRBJ2-7; TRBD2 agrees at 10 bases. Germline lookup yields CDR1 SGHRS and CDR2 YFSETQ. The CDR3 is 16 amino acids. Losses at the gene ends were 4 bases for V and 6 bases for J; bases not matched to a gene: 13. The CDR3: CASSQTISGGASEQYF. The CDR3 coding sequence is TGCGCCAGCAGCCAGACGATAAGCGGGGGGGCCTCCGAGCAGTACTTC.

This sequence joins TRBV9 and TRBJ1-1; tentative D call: TRBD1 (5 bases). V lost 0 bases and J lost 5, with 11 bases in between. There are 14 residues in the CDR3. From germline, CDR1 is SGDLS and CDR2 YYNGEE. CDR3: CASSVAGLTTEAFF. CDR3 sequence (DNA): TGTGCCAGCAGCGTAGCAGGGTTAACGACTGAAGCTTTCTTT.

The rearrangement uses TRBV5-6 and TRBJ1-5; D is unclear. Trimming stripped 2 bases from V and 0 bases from J, with 6 bases between. CDR1 and CDR2 from the germline V gene are SGHDT and YYEEEE. The CDR3 consists of 14 residues. The CDR3 DNA reads as TGTGCCAGCAGCTTTGGTTATAGCAATCAGCCCCAGCATTTT. Translated, it gives CASSFGYSNQPQHF. Filled out from reference TRBV5-6 and TRBJ1-5, the complete variable domain reads DAGVTQSPTHLIKTRGQQVTLRCSPKSGHDTVSWYQQALGQGPQFIFQYYEEEERQRGNFPDRFSGHQFPNYSSELNVNALLLGDSALYLCASSFGYSNQPQHFGDGTRLSIL.

The genes are TRBV7-9 and TRBJ2-1; tentatively, D is TRBD1 or TRBD2 (6 bases each). V lost 1 base and J 4 bases, leaving 20 bases between the germline ends. This CDR3 region has 18 residues. CDR1 and CDR2 from the germline V gene are SEHNR and FQNEAQ (reference sequence). CDR3 in DNA: TGTGCCAGCAGCTTAGGGGGGGCGAGTGCTCGCGGGTACAATGAGCAGTTCTTC. This sequence encodes CASSLGGASARGYNEQFF. Supplemented by reference TRBV7-9 and TRBJ2-1, the full variable domain reads DTGVSQNPRHKITKRGQNVTFRCDPISEHNRLYWYRQTLGQGPEFLTYFQNEAQLEKSRLLSDRFSAERPKGSFSTLEIQRTEQGDSAMYLCASSLGGASARGYNEQFFGPGTRLTVL.

This clone was seen a few times. The J gene is TRBJ2-1, the V gene TRBV19; 9 bases fit TRBD2. Germline loops: CDR1 LNHDA, CDR2 SQIVND (reference sequence). There are 15 residues in the CDR3. V shed 4 bases, J shed 9 bases, and the junction held 10 bases outside the gene matches. The chain's CDR3 is CASSTAGTSFSEQFF. As DNA, the CDR3 is TGTGCCAGTAGTACGGCCGGGACTAGCTTTTCTGAGCAGTTCTTC. Together with reference TRBV19 and TRBJ2-1, the CDR3 gives the full variable domain: DGGITQSPKYLFRKEGQNVTLSCEQNLNHDAMYWYRQDPGQGLRLIYYSQIVNDFQKGDIAEGYSVSREKKESFPLTVTSAQKNPTAFYLCASSTAGTSFSEQFFGPGTRLTVL.

The rearrangement links TRBV7-2 to TRBJ2-7, with D perhaps matching TRBD1 (6 bases). There are 14 residues in the CDR3. CDR1 and CDR2 from the germline V gene are SGHTA and FQGNSA. Between the trimmed V and J ends, which lost 1 base and 3 bases, there was a span of 10 bases. The CDR3, as DNA: TGTGCCAGCAGCTTAGGGGGGCAGCTCTACGAGCAGTACTTC. Translating it yields CASSLGGQLYEQYF.

By proportion, this clone is medium-sized (0.01 to 0.1%). This chain joins TRBV4-2 and TRBJ2-7; 8 bases line up with TRBD2. V was clipped by 0 bases and J by 1 base; unmatched bases: 2. Germline CDR1 LGHNA, CDR2 YNFKEQ. The CDR3 runs 15 residues. The CDR3 reads CASSQETSESYEQYF. The CDR3 region has the DNA TGTGCCAGCAGCCAAGAGACTAGCGAGTCCTACGAGCAGTACTTC.

This chain connects TRBV5-4 to TRBJ2-1, with D hard to call. The CDR3 covers 13 residues. V lost 0 bases and J 2 bases, leaving 3 bases between the germline ends. Germline CDR1 and CDR2: SGHNT and YYREEE (reference sequence). CDR3 bases: TGTGCCAGCAGCTTGGTTCCCTACAATGAGCAGTTCTTC. Translated, it gives CASSLVPYNEQFF.

This sequence joins TRBV7-8 and TRBJ2-2, with no clear D. The V and J ends lost 2 bases and 2 bases respectively, with 9 bases between them. The germline gives CDR1 SGHVS, CDR2 FQNEAQ. CDR3 length: 15 residues. The CDR3 region is CASSLSSPNTGELFF. The CDR3 DNA follows: TGTGCCAGCAGCTTAAGTAGTCCTAACACCGGGGAGCTGTTTTTT.